The T cell receptor (beta chain) under discussion was sequenced for a study of blood T cells in healthy people across ages. Study-level results: Comparison with aged donors showed that long-lived donors had more naive CD4+ cells and higher diversity.

In germline, CDR1 is SGHRS, CDR2 YFSETQ. The CDR3 loop spans 14 amino acids. Trimming removed 5 bases from V and 8 bases from J; junction bases left unmatched: 7. As for this clonotype: Its antigen is not identified.

Every donor provided roughly 10 milliliters of peripheral blood. The amount of total RNA extracted per sample was at least 5.5 micrograms. Using a J-beta primer mix together with a sample-barcoded 5' primer, a second PCR was run for about 6 to 12 cycles. Per sample, CDR3-containing paired-end reads numbered at least 2.5 million. TCRdb recomputed calls from the 5' RACE reads with MiXCR, one row per CDR3 protein. This table has 550,000 to 650,000 distinct CDR3 sequences, about 28% appearing once. The receptor was isolated from a woman of 80 years or more in good health. The chain carries TRBV5-1 and TRBJ2-1; 10 bases align to TRBD2. Sequenced input: blood. CDR3: CASSPSGREDEQFF. As DNA, the CDR3 is TGCGCCAGCAGTCCTAGCGGGAGAGAGGATGAGCAGTTCTTC.